The rows below give T cell receptor beta chains drawn from one sample of a study of blood T cell repertoires in COVID-19. Assay: immunoSEQ multiplex PCR; the TCRdb copy retains only in-frame clones and omits some. The sample carries under 300,000 clones, roughly 86% recorded once. Sequencing input: peripheral blood. The receptor source for this set is a man aged 50-60 years with acute or convalescent COVID-19. Both conserved end residues are part of each CDR3. D genes are given only for firm matches. Part of the rows lack a size; the others show once, few, many or a class for expanded clones.

CDR3 DNA: TGTGCCACCAGTGATTTTGGGGGGAGCACAGATACGCAGTATTTT
CDR3 protein: CATSDFGGSTDTQYF
D gene: .
clone size: few
V gene: TRBV24-1
J gene: TRBJ2-3

CDR3 DNA: TGTGTCAGCAGCCAAGCGGAGGGCGACACTGAAGCTTTCTTT
CDR3 protein: CVSSQAEGDTEAFF
D gene: .
clone size: .
V gene: TRBV3-1/TRBV3-2
J gene: TRBJ1-1

CDR3 DNA: TGTGCCAGGCTAGCTTCATTCGGCAATGAGCAGTTCTTC
CDR3 protein: CARLASFGNEQFF
D gene: .
clone size: .
V gene: TRBV2
J gene: TRBJ2-1

CDR3 DNA: TGTGCCAGCAGTTACCTGACGGGGGGCAGTAACGAGGAGCAGTACTTC
CDR3 protein: CASSYLTGGSNEEQYF
D gene: .
clone size: .
V gene: TRBV27
J gene: TRBJ2-7

CDR3 DNA: TGCGCCAGCAGCTTGTGGGGGGGAGTCACTGAAGCTTTCTTT
CDR3 protein: CASSLWGGVTEAFF
D gene: .
clone size: .
V gene: TRBV5-1
J gene: TRBJ1-1

CDR3 DNA: TGTGCCAGCAGCCTAAACCAAAATTCCTACGAGCAGTACTTC
CDR3 protein: CASSLNQNSYEQYF
D gene: .
clone size: .
V gene: TRBV7-9
J gene: TRBJ2-7

CDR3 DNA: TGTGCCAGTAGTCGGGTCCCGGATGGCACTGAAGCTTTCTTT
CDR3 protein: CASSRVPDGTEAFF
D gene: .
clone size: .
V gene: TRBV19
J gene: TRBJ1-1

CDR3 DNA: TGCGCCAGCACTCCAGTCGGGACAGGGGCTAACTATGGCTACACCTTC
CDR3 protein: CASTPVGTGANYGYTF
D gene: TRBD1
clone size: .
V gene: TRBV4-1
J gene: TRBJ1-2

CDR3 DNA: TGTGCCAGCAGGAGTGCGGGAGGAGGGGGAGAGACCCAGTACTTC
CDR3 protein: CASRSAGGGGETQYF
D gene: TRBD2
clone size: .
V gene: TRBV28
J gene: TRBJ2-5

CDR3 DNA: TGTGCCACCAGCAGAGATACGGGTCCTGGAAACACCATATATTTT
CDR3 protein: CATSRDTGPGNTIYF
D gene: .
clone size: .
V gene: TRBV15
J gene: TRBJ1-3

CDR3 DNA: TGTGCCAGTAGTCCGCGGACAGTAGGCGGCCCTCAGCACTTC
CDR3 protein: CASSPRTVGGPQHF
D gene: .
clone size: .
V gene: TRBV19
J gene: TRBJ2-5

CDR3 DNA: TGTGCCAGTAGTATCGGCTCGGGAAATCAGCCCCAGCATTTT
CDR3 protein: CASSIGSGNQPQHF
D gene: .
clone size: .
V gene: TRBV19
J gene: TRBJ1-5

CDR3 DNA: TGTGCCAGCAGTCCGGGACTAGCGGGAGAGGACACCGGGGAGCTGTTTTTT
CDR3 protein: CASSPGLAGEDTGELFF
D gene: TRBD2
clone size: .
V gene: TRBV7-9
J gene: TRBJ2-2

CDR3 DNA: TGTGCCACCACGGACAGGGTTCTTGGCAATCAGCCCCAGCATTTT
CDR3 protein: CATTDRVLGNQPQHF
D gene: TRBD1
clone size: .
V gene: TRBV15
J gene: TRBJ1-5

CDR3 DNA: TGTGCCAGCAGTCTCGCGGGACGGCCCCAAGAGTCCTATAATTCACCCCTCCACTTT
CDR3 protein: CASSLAGRPQESYNSPLHF
D gene: .
clone size: few
V gene: TRBV27
J gene: TRBJ1-6

CDR3 DNA: TGTGCCATCAGTGCCCGGGACAGCAGATCGGGGGCCAACGTCCTGACTTTC
CDR3 protein: CAISARDSRSGANVLTF
D gene: TRBD1
clone size: .
V gene: TRBV10-3
J gene: TRBJ2-6

CDR3 DNA: TGTGCCAGCAGTGAAACGGACAGTCGGGCAGATACGCAGTATTTT
CDR3 protein: CASSETDSRADTQYF
D gene: .
clone size: .
V gene: TRBV6-4
J gene: TRBJ2-3

CDR3 DNA: TGTGCCAGCAGCCACCGACAGGGTACCTACGAGCAGTACTTC
CDR3 protein: CASSHRQGTYEQYF
D gene: TRBD1
clone size: .
V gene: TRBV4-2
J gene: TRBJ2-7

CDR3 DNA: TGTGCCAGCAGCTTCACAGGGAACACTGAAGCTTTCTTT
CDR3 protein: CASSFTGNTEAFF
D gene: .
clone size: few
V gene: TRBV11-2
J gene: TRBJ1-1

CDR3 DNA: TGTGCCAGCAGCCCAGCGGTGGCGAACACTGAAGCTTTCTTT
CDR3 protein: CASSPAVANTEAFF
D gene: .
clone size: .
V gene: TRBV7-8
J gene: TRBJ1-1

CDR3 DNA: TGCGCCAGCAGCTTGATAGCGGGGCAGCAAGAGACCCAGTACTTC
CDR3 protein: CASSLIAGQQETQYF
D gene: TRBD2
clone size: .
V gene: TRBV5-1
J gene: TRBJ2-5

CDR3 DNA: TGCGCCAGCAGCTACGGACAGGGGAGTACTGAAGCTTTCTTT
CDR3 protein: CASSYGQGSTEAFF
D gene: TRBD1
clone size: .
V gene: TRBV5-1
J gene: TRBJ1-1

CDR3 DNA: TGTGCCAGCAGCCTCAACGGGATTTACAATGAGCAGTTCTTC
CDR3 protein: CASSLNGIYNEQFF
D gene: .
clone size: .
V gene: TRBV5-8
J gene: TRBJ2-1

CDR3 DNA: TGTGCCAGCAGCCCCGGACAGACCTACGAGCAGTACTTC
CDR3 protein: CASSPGQTYEQYF
D gene: .
clone size: .
V gene: TRBV5-4
J gene: TRBJ2-7

CDR3 DNA: TGTGCCAGCAGTGCTTATGGTGAGGGCCAGCCCCAGCATTTT
CDR3 protein: CASSAYGEGQPQHF
D gene: .
clone size: .
V gene: TRBV2
J gene: TRBJ1-5

CDR3 DNA: TGTGCCAGCATAGGGGGAGACACTGGAAACACCATATATTTT
CDR3 protein: CASIGGDTGNTIYF
D gene: .
clone size: .
V gene: TRBV27
J gene: TRBJ1-3

CDR3 DNA: TGTGCCAGCAGCTTAGCTTACGGTAGTTATAGCAATCAGCCCCAGCATTTT
CDR3 protein: CASSLAYGSYSNQPQHF
D gene: .
clone size: few
V gene: TRBV5-8
J gene: TRBJ1-5

CDR3 DNA: TGTGCCAGCAGTTATTTTAGGGGCCTCGATTCACCCCTCCACTTT
CDR3 protein: CASSYFRGLDSPLHF
D gene: .
clone size: once
V gene: TRBV6-5
J gene: TRBJ1-6

CDR3 DNA: TGTGCAAGTCGCTTAGCAAGGACAGGGTTGTGGACAGATACGCAGTATTTT
CDR3 protein: CASRLARTGLWTDTQYF
D gene: .
clone size: .
V gene: TRBV12-2
J gene: TRBJ2-3

CDR3 DNA: TGCGCCAGCAGCTTGAGAGAAAGCTCCTACGAGCAGTACTTC
CDR3 protein: CASSLRESSYEQYF
D gene: .
clone size: .
V gene: TRBV5-1
J gene: TRBJ2-7

CDR3 DNA: TGTGCCAGCAGTTACTCTTGGCAGTTTAACACTGAAGCTTTCTTT
CDR3 protein: CASSYSWQFNTEAFF
D gene: .
clone size: .
V gene: TRBV6-5
J gene: TRBJ1-1

CDR3 DNA: TGTGCCAGCAGCCCAGAGGACAGGGTAATGAACACTGAAGCTTTCTTT
CDR3 protein: CASSPEDRVMNTEAFF
D gene: TRBD1
clone size: once
V gene: TRBV9
J gene: TRBJ1-1

CDR3 DNA: TGTGCCAGCAGCCAAGATAGGCCGGGAGGCAATCAGCCCCAGCATTTT
CDR3 protein: CASSQDRPGGNQPQHF
D gene: .
clone size: .
V gene: TRBV3-1/TRBV3-2
J gene: TRBJ1-5

CDR3 DNA: TGTGCCAGCAGCGAGATGGGACACAACACTGAAGCTTTCTTT
CDR3 protein: CASSEMGHNTEAFF
D gene: .
clone size: .
V gene: TRBV7-2
J gene: TRBJ1-1

CDR3 DNA: TGTGCCAGCAGTTACTCGAGTGTGGTGCAGGGAATAACAATCTTT
CDR3 protein: CASSYSSVVQGITIF
D gene: .
clone size: .
V gene: TRBV6-5
J gene: TRBJ1-1

CDR3 DNA: TGTGCCAGCAGCTTATTTCGGACTAGCGGGGCCTACAATGAGCAGTTCTTC
CDR3 protein: CASSLFRTSGAYNEQFF
D gene: TRBD2
clone size: .
V gene: TRBV7-8
J gene: TRBJ2-1

CDR3 DNA: TGTGCCAGCAGCCAGAGGACTAGCGCCAGGGAAAGTGAGCAGTTCTTC
CDR3 protein: CASSQRTSARESEQFF
D gene: TRBD2
clone size: .
V gene: TRBV14
J gene: TRBJ2-1

CDR3 DNA: TGTGCCAGCCCCCAAACAGGGGGCGACACTGAAGCTTTCTTT
CDR3 protein: CASPQTGGDTEAFF
D gene: TRBD1
clone size: .
V gene: TRBV7-9
J gene: TRBJ1-1

CDR3 DNA: TGTGCCAGCAGCGTAGGAGCGGGGGAAGGTAATGAGCAGTTCTTC
CDR3 protein: CASSVGAGEGNEQFF
D gene: TRBD2
clone size: many
V gene: TRBV9
J gene: TRBJ2-1

CDR3 DNA: TGTGCCAGCAGCTTAGAATACTGGACAGGGAGCTCTGGGGCCAACGTCCTGACTTTC
CDR3 protein: CASSLEYWTGSSGANVLTF
D gene: TRBD1
clone size: few
V gene: TRBV11-2
J gene: TRBJ2-6

CDR3 DNA: TGTGCCAGTAGTCCGGCAGGATTCTACGAGCAGTACTTC
CDR3 protein: CASSPAGFYEQYF
D gene: .
clone size: .
V gene: TRBV19
J gene: TRBJ2-7

CDR3 DNA: TGCGCCAGCAGCCAGAGGACAGGGAGAGAGAATCAGCCCCAGCATTTT
CDR3 protein: CASSQRTGRENQPQHF
D gene: TRBD1
clone size: .
V gene: TRBV4-1
J gene: TRBJ1-5

CDR3 DNA: TGTGCCAGTAGTTCCAGGGGTTCTGGCTACACCTTC
CDR3 protein: CASSSRGSGYTF
D gene: .
clone size: once
V gene: TRBV19
J gene: TRBJ1-2

CDR3 DNA: TGTGCCACCATTCGAGGGGGGGTCCTCTACGAGCAGTACTTC
CDR3 protein: CATIRGGVLYEQYF
D gene: .
clone size: .
V gene: TRBV6-5
J gene: TRBJ2-7

CDR3 DNA: TGTGCCAGTGAATGGGGGGGGAGAAATCAGCCCCAGCATTTT
CDR3 protein: CASEWGGRNQPQHF
D gene: .
clone size: .
V gene: TRBV19
J gene: TRBJ1-5

CDR3 DNA: TGTGCCAGCGCGGGAAGGGGCTATGGCTACACCTTC
CDR3 protein: CASAGRGYGYTF
D gene: .
clone size: .
V gene: TRBV12-3/TRBV12-4
J gene: TRBJ1-2

CDR3 DNA: TGCGCCAGCAGCCCCGGACAGGGGGCGGAAGAAAAACTGTTTTTT
CDR3 protein: CASSPGQGAEEKLFF
D gene: TRBD1
clone size: .
V gene: TRBV10-1
J gene: TRBJ1-4

CDR3 DNA: TGTGCCAGCAGTTTGTCGGGGACAGGTGGGATTTACGAGCAGTACTTC
CDR3 protein: CASSLSGTGGIYEQYF
D gene: TRBD1
clone size: .
V gene: TRBV28
J gene: TRBJ2-7